These 30 T cell receptor beta chains were sequenced from one sample in a study of regulatory dendritic cells for organ transplantation. Sequencing was performed with immunoSEQ multiplex PCR; in TCRdb, only in-frame clones are kept and a portion is missing. Of 20,000 to 25,000 clones detected, about 70% appear once; the ten largest clones hold approximately 0.97%. Sequenced material: memory CD4+ T cells from blood. Documented subset: CD45RO+ memory T cells. Every receptor here comes from a human donor in good health.

The chain employs TRBV7-2 and TRBJ2-3, with D tentatively TRBD1 (6 bases). This CDR3 has 15 residues. V was cut by 5 bases and J by 8 bases, with 20 bases left in between. In germline, CDR1 is SGHTA, CDR2 FQGNSA. CDR3 region: CASSPDRTPSGTQYF. Written as DNA, the CDR3 is TGTGCCAGCAGCCCAGACAGGACCCCGTCTGGTACGCAGTATTTT.

The V call is TRBV5-1, the J call TRBJ2-2; no firm D call. Germline V gene lookup returns CDR1 SGHRS and CDR2 YFSETQ. The ends were cut back, 0 bases at V and 0 bases at J, with 9 bases in the middle. The CDR3 runs to 16 residues. This CDR3 reads CASSLDVLANTGELFF. In DNA, the CDR3 is TGCGCCAGCAGCTTGGATGTACTCGCGAACACCGGGGAGCTGTTTTTT.

V and J are TRBV7-9 and TRBJ1-1; D is perhaps TRBD1 (6 bases). CDR1 SEHNR and CDR2 FQNEAQ come from the germline V gene (reference sequence). The CDR3 loop spans 15 amino acids. V was clipped by 3 bases and J by 1 base, with 12 bases between them. The CDR3 here is CASSLDPGQNTEAFF. Here the CDR3 DNA reads TGTGCCAGCAGCTTGGATCCGGGACAGAACACTGAAGCTTTCTTT.

This chain connects TRBV14 to TRBJ1-1; no clear D. Germline lookup yields CDR1 SGHDN and CDR2 FVKESK. Deletions cut 3 bases from V and 1 base from J, with 9 bases between. This CDR3 contains 14 residues. DNA for the CDR3: TGTGCCAGCAGCCAGCAGCTAGCGAACACTGAAGCTTTCTTT. As protein: CASSQQLANTEAFF.

This sequence joins TRBV2 and TRBJ2-6; 7 positions match TRBD1. Germline V gives CDR1 SNHLY, CDR2 FYNNEI. V lost 5 bases and J lost 1; bases outside the gene matches: 2. The CDR3 runs to 15 residues. CDR3 coding DNA: TGTGCCAGCAGTACAGGGGTATCTGGGGCCAACGTCCTGACTTTC. Protein sequence: CASSTGVSGANVLTF.

The rearrangement uses TRBV13 and TRBJ2-3, with TRBD2 identical over 8 bases. Germline trimming cut 4 bases from V and 5 bases from J; bases unmatched to any gene: 5. CDR3 length: 14 residues. Germline V gene sequence: CDR1 PRHDT, CDR2 FYEKMQ (reference sequence). The CDR3 here is CASSSTSAGDTQYF. The CDR3 DNA is TGTGCCAGCAGCTCGACTAGCGCCGGAGATACGCAGTATTTT.

V usage is TRBV7-9 and J usage is TRBJ2-1; 11 bases align to TRBD2. V shed 6 bases, J shed 8 bases, and the junction held 6 bases outside the gene matches. The germline V gene has CDR1 SEHNR and CDR2 FQNEAQ (reference sequence). The CDR3 is 14 residues long. CDR3 DNA: TGTGCCAGCAGAGTCACTAGCGGGGGCCATGAGCAGTTCTTC. Amino acids: CASRVTSGGHEQFF.

There are a few counts of this clone. This chain links TRBV5-8 with TRBJ2-1, with TRBD1 matching 9 bases. Unmatched junction bases numbered 3, after V lost 2 bases and J lost 9 bases. The germline V gene has CDR1 SGHTS and CDR2 YDEGEE. The CDR3 consists of 13 residues. The CDR3 DNA follows: TGTGCCAGCAGCTTTGGACAGGGGAGTGAGCAGTTCTTC. Translation gives CASSFGQGSEQFF.

The chain carries TRBV27 and TRBJ2-1; TRBD2 might be the D (7 bases). The V and J ends lost 2 bases and 6 bases respectively, with 20 bases between them. The length of the CDR3 is 17 residues. CDR1 MNHEY and CDR2 SMNVEV come from the germline V gene (reference sequence). CDR3 sequence (DNA): TGTGCCAGCAGTTTAAGTCCCCGGGGGGCCGTCATCAATGAGCAGTTCTTC. Residues: CASSLSPRGAVINEQFF.

The V and J genes are TRBV6-5 and TRBJ1-5; no firm D call. There are 14 residues in the CDR3. V gave up 6 bases and J gave up 0 bases, with 9 bases separating them. CDR1 and CDR2 from the germline V gene are MNHEY and SVGAGI. In DNA form, the CDR3 reads TGTGCCAGCAGCCCGACTGTTAGCAATCAGCCCCAGCATTTT. Translating it yields CASSPTVSNQPQHF.

The gene calls are TRBV10-3 and TRBJ2-1; 9 nucleotides agree with TRBD1. This CDR3 comprises 12 residues. J lost 6 bases, V lost 10 bases, and 4 bases had no gene match. Germline CDR1 and CDR2: ENHRY and SYGVKD. The CDR3 region is CATETGGNEQFF. CDR3 sequence (DNA): TGTGCCACGGAGACAGGGGGCAATGAGCAGTTCTTC.

The V call is TRBV6-6, the J call TRBJ2-1; 7 positions match TRBD2. Germline loops: CDR1 MNHNY, CDR2 SVGAGI (reference sequence). The CDR3 extends over 14 amino acids. V shed 5 bases and J 9 bases; nucleotides not matched to a gene: 10. The CDR3 region has the DNA TGTGCCAGCAGTCGAAGCGGGGATAGGGGTGAGCAGTTCTTC. Amino acid sequence: CASSRSGDRGEQFF.

This clone was detected only once. V usage is TRBV10-3 and J usage is TRBJ2-7; D is perhaps TRBD2 (6 bases). There are 13 residues in the CDR3. Germline CDR1 and CDR2: ENHRY and SYGVKD. Trimming removed 6 bases from V and 0 bases from J, with 9 bases in between. This CDR3 is CAIRGGTSYEQYF. The CDR3 DNA reads as TGTGCCATCAGGGGCGGGACCTCCTACGAGCAGTACTTC.

The J gene is TRBJ2-1, the V gene TRBV19; D remains unclear. Germline assignment: CDR1 LNHDA and CDR2 SQIVND (reference sequence). V lost 5 bases to trimming and J lost 2 bases, with 16 bases between them. CDR3 size: 16 residues. The CDR3 here is CASSSHSKRPYNEQFF. The CDR3 DNA reads TGTGCCAGTAGTTCCCACAGCAAAAGGCCCTACAATGAGCAGTTCTTC.

The V call is TRBV5-4, the J call TRBJ2-7, with 9 bases identical to TRBD1. The ends lost 0 bases at V and 1 base at J; junction bases unmatched: 14. The CDR3 contains 19 residues. The germline V gene has CDR1 SGHNT and CDR2 YYREEE (reference sequence). Here the CDR3 DNA reads TGTGCCAGCAGCTTGGGGCCCGTCACCGGACAGGGGAATTCCTACGAGCAGTACTTC. Its protein is CASSLGPVTGQGNSYEQYF.

This chain joins TRBV18 and TRBJ1-5; TRBD1 is a possible D gene (5 bases). The CDR3 contains 14 residues. Trimming stripped 4 bases from V and 6 bases from J, with 13 bases between. Germline lookup yields CDR1 KGHSH and CDR2 LQKENI. CDR3 bases: TGTGCCAGCTCACGAGGGGACTCCGTTCAGCCCCAGCATTTT. Translating gives CASSRGDSVQPQHF. Based on the CDR3 plus reference TRBV18 and TRBJ1-5, the full variable domain is NAGVMQNPRHLVRRRGQEARLRCSPMKGHSHVYWYRQLPEEGLKFMVYLQKENIIDESGMPKERFSAEFPKEGPSILRIQQVVRGDSAAYFCASSRGDSVQPQHFGDGTRLSIL.

The rearrangement uses TRBV14 and TRBJ2-6, with unresolved D. Germline V gives CDR1 SGHDN, CDR2 FVKESK. This CDR3 is 15 amino acids long. The V and J ends lost 1 base and 0 bases respectively, with 4 bases between them. The CDR3 nucleotides are TGTGCCAGCAGCCAAGCACTCTCTGGGGCCAACGTCCTGACTTTC. Encoded protein: CASSQALSGANVLTF.

This clone has a single count. V is TRBV7-9 and J is TRBJ2-3, with 9 bases fitting TRBD2. This CDR3 comprises 17 residues. Per germline, CDR1 SEHNR and CDR2 FQNEAQ (reference sequence). Germline trimming cut 0 bases from V and 2 bases from J; bases unmatched to any gene: 6. Here the CDR3 DNA reads TGTGCCAGCAGCTTAGCGCGGGCTAGCGGGGCCACAGATACGCAGTATTTT. Translated, it gives CASSLARASGATDTQYF.

This chain connects TRBV7-9 to TRBJ2-3; D ambiguous. Between the trimmed V and J ends, which lost 4 bases and 6 bases, there was a span of 8 bases. This CDR3 is 12 amino acids long. Germline V gene sequence: CDR1 SEHNR, CDR2 FQNEAQ (reference sequence). CDR3 nucleotides: TGTGCCAGCAGCTCCATAGCTGATACGCAGTATTTT. Its protein is CASSSIADTQYF.

The rearrangement uses TRBV2 and TRBJ1-5, with 7 bases identical to TRBD1. The J segment lost 7 bases and the V segment lost 6 bases, leaving 12 bases of the junction unmatched. This CDR3 is built from 15 residues. Germline V lookup: CDR1 SNHLY, CDR2 FYNNEI. The DNA of the CDR3 is TGTGCCAGCAGCCCTGGGACAGCCCAGGACCAGCCCCAGCATTTT. It translates to CASSPGTAQDQPQHF.

The chain joins TRBV4-1 to TRBJ1-4, with 7 bases fitting TRBD1. Germline values: CDR1 MGHRA, CDR2 YSYEKL. CDR3 length equals 14 residues. Losses at the gene ends were 8 bases for V and 3 bases for J; bases not matched to a gene: 6. This chain's CDR3 is CASGGQSSNEKLFF. The CDR3 coding sequence is TGCGCCAGCGGGGGACAGAGTTCTAATGAAAAACTGTTTTTT.

The rearrangement joins TRBV19 to TRBJ1-5; possible D gene TRBD1, 5 bases. V was clipped by 6 bases and J by 7 bases, with 19 bases between them. The CDR3 loop spans 15 amino acids. In germline, CDR1 is LNHDA, CDR2 SQIVND (reference sequence). The CDR3, as DNA: TGTGCCAGTAGCTCCCTGGGGGGGGGAAGGCAGCCCCAGCATTTT. This sequence encodes CASSSLGGGRQPQHF.

V usage is TRBV27 and J usage is TRBJ1-2; 9 nucleotides agree with TRBD1. Germline CDR1 is MNHEY and CDR2 is SMNVEV (reference sequence). The CDR3 runs 15 residues. V shed 5 bases and J 7 bases; nucleotides not matched to a gene: 11. The DNA of the CDR3 is TGTGCCAGCAGTCCAGGGGACAGGGTGGCGGGTGGCTACACCTTC. Its translation: CASSPGDRVAGGYTF.

This clone was seen once. One end of the junction is discordant with germline, which a read error may explain. This rearrangement joins TRBV5-6 to TRBJ1-2, with TRBD1 matching 11 bases. From germline, CDR1 is SGHDT and CDR2 YYEEEE. The CDR3 runs to 16 residues. The DNA for the CDR3 is TGTGCCAGCTGCTTCCAAGGACAGGGGGCAGTCTATGGCTACACCTTC. Translated: CASCFQGQGAVYGYTF.

The chain uses TRBV9 and TRBJ1-6, with a tentative D call TRBD1 (5 bases). Germline V gene lookup returns CDR1 SGDLS and CDR2 YYNGEE. The CDR3 length is 15 residues. Trimming took 6 bases from V and 6 from J, leaving 16 bases between them. DNA of the CDR3: TGTGCCAGCACCTGGAGCCCGGGACTTAATTCACCCCTCCACTTT. Translated, it gives CASTWSPGLNSPLHF. The entire variable domain, with the rest obtained from reference TRBV9 and TRBJ1-6, is as follows: DSGVTQTPKHLITATGQRVTLRCSPRSGDLSVYWYQQSLDQGLQFLIQYYNGEERAKGNILERFSAQQFPDLHSELNLSSLELGDSALYFCASTWSPGLNSPLHFGNGTRLTVT.

The chain combines TRBV19 with TRBJ2-1, with 10 bases matching TRBD1. The CDR3 runs 15 residues. Looked up from germline, CDR1 is LNHDA and CDR2 is SQIVND (reference sequence). The J segment lost 8 bases and the V segment lost 3 bases, leaving 7 bases of the junction unmatched. CDR3 residues: CASSMRDRGGDEQFF. The DNA for the CDR3 is TGTGCCAGTAGTATGCGGGACAGGGGTGGGGATGAGCAGTTCTTC.

The chain links TRBV7-2 to TRBJ2-1, with 13 bases fitting TRBD2. Germline V lookup: CDR1 SGHTA, CDR2 FQGNSA. J lost 7 bases, V lost 5 bases, and 11 bases had no gene match. The CDR3 length is 17 residues. The CDR3 sequence: CASSLIGLAGATNEQFF. For the CDR3, the DNA is TGTGCCAGCAGCCTGATCGGACTAGCGGGGGCCACAAATGAGCAGTTCTTC.

This clone was detected a few times. The chain has TRBV2 and TRBJ2-3; D might be TRBD2 (6 bases). Germline V gives CDR1 SNHLY, CDR2 FYNNEI. The CDR3 is 15 residues long. Trimming left V 6 bases short and J 0 bases short, with 13 bases between. The CDR3 reads CASRNLASSTDTQYF. In DNA form, the CDR3 reads TGTGCCAGCAGGAACCTAGCGTCTAGCACAGATACGCAGTATTTT.

The chain joins TRBV5-1 to TRBJ2-5; TRBD2 matches 10 bases. CDR1 SGHRS and CDR2 YFSETQ come from the germline V gene. J gave up 2 bases and V 4 bases, and 5 bases lay outside the gene matches. The CDR3 length is 15 residues. CDR3 amino acids: CASSPGLAVQETQYF. DNA of the CDR3: TGCGCCAGCAGCCCTGGACTAGCGGTACAAGAGACCCAGTACTTC.

The chain is built from TRBV19 and TRBJ2-3; D unclear. The CDR3 is 15 amino acids. The germline V and J ends were trimmed by 7 bases and 0 bases, with 14 bases remaining between them. Germline lookup yields CDR1 LNHDA and CDR2 SQIVND (reference sequence). The CDR3, as DNA: TGTGCCAGTAAAGTAGGCGGATACAGCACAGATACGCAGTATTTT. The encoded protein is CASKVGGYSTDTQYF.